These T cell receptor beta chains were read from a single sample in a study of technical replicates of blood from a handful of donors. TCRdb's table, derived via immunoSEQ multiplex PCR, lists solely in-frame clones and lacks some. Counted here are 70,000 to 95,000 clones, more than 85% occurring once; the ten biggest clones make up approximately 0.4%. Sequenced input: T cells isolated from PBMCs. The receptors stem from a human donor in good health. Some clones in this sample may be carry-over from other donors' samples. Both conserved end residues are part of each CDR3. Fields, in order: V gene, D gene, clone size, J gene, CDR3 protein, CDR3 DNA. A D gene is named only where the DNA matches it firmly. Size is stated for part of the rows, as once, few or many counts, or as a class when the clone is expanded.

>TRBV27|TRBD1|NA|TRBJ1-2
CASSLSKKGTGADGYTF
TGTGCCAGCAGTTTATCGAAAAAAGGGACAGGGGCCGATGGCTACACCTTC
>TRBV4-3|NA|NA|TRBJ1-2
CASSQDRHNYGYTF
TGCGCCAGCAGCCAAGATCGACACAACTATGGCTACACCTTC
>TRBV9|TRBD1|once|TRBJ2-1
CASSVGDRSSNEQFF
TGTGCCAGCAGCGTAGGGGACAGAAGTTCTAATGAGCAGTTCTTC
>TRBV7-2|TRBD2|NA|TRBJ2-1
CASSLSGTYNEQFF
TGTGCCAGCAGCCTCAGCGGGACTTACAATGAGCAGTTCTTC
>TRBV18|NA|NA|TRBJ1-1
CASSLQGNTEAFF
TGTGCCAGCTCATTACAGGGTAACACTGAAGCTTTCTTT
>TRBV9|TRBD1|NA|TRBJ1-4
CASSVGTGEKLFF
TGTGCCAGCAGCGTCGGGACAGGGGAAAAACTGTTTTTT
>TRBV10-1|TRBD1|NA|TRBJ2-7
CASRTGGKNEQYF
TGCGCCAGCAGGACAGGGGGCAAAAACGAGCAGTACTTC
>TRBV5-1|NA|NA|TRBJ1-1
CASSLQGPSEAFF
TGCGCCAGCAGCTTGCAGGGCCCCTCTGAAGCTTTCTTT
>TRBV19|TRBD2|NA|TRBJ2-7
CASSIALAGALYYEQYF
TGTGCCAGTAGTATAGCACTAGCGGGAGCTCTTTACTACGAGCAGTACTTC
>TRBV9|NA|NA|TRBJ2-1
CASSVYPGGNEQFF
TGTGCCAGCAGCGTGTATCCCGGGGGCAATGAGCAGTTCTTC
>TRBV6-1|TRBD2|NA|TRBJ2-7
CASSAAGLASEQYF
TGTGCCAGCAGTGCAGCGGGACTAGCTAGCGAGCAGTACTTC
>TRBV29-1|NA|NA|TRBJ2-3
CSVGQGPDTQYF
TGCAGCGTTGGGCAGGGCCCAGATACGCAGTATTTT
>TRBV19|TRBD2|NA|TRBJ2-7
CASSIVTSGSRASQYF
TGTGCCAGTAGTATCGTGACTAGCGGGAGCCGGGCATCGCAGTACTTC
>TRBV9|TRBD2|NA|TRBJ2-3
CASSVGSLAGLEDTQYF
TGTGCCAGCAGCGTAGGTAGCCTAGCGGGGCTCGAGGATACGCAGTATTTT
>TRBV10-3|TRBD1|NA|TRBJ1-3
CAIRQGVGNTIYF
TGTGCCATCAGACAGGGGGTGGGAAACACCATATATTTT
>TRBV4-3|TRBD2|NA|TRBJ2-1
CASSSAGEGNPYNEQFF
TGCGCCAGCAGCTCGGCGGGAGAGGGGAACCCCTACAATGAGCAGTTCTTC
>TRBV7-9|NA|NA|TRBJ1-1
CASSRQVNTEAFF
TGTGCCAGCAGCCGACAGGTGAACACTGAAGCTTTCTTT
>TRBV7-9|NA|NA|TRBJ1-2
CASILETANGYTF
TGTGCCAGCATCCTGGAGACGGCGAATGGCTACACCTTC
>TRBV29-1|NA|NA|TRBJ2-4
CSVETGRLAKNIQYF
TGCAGCGTTGAGACGGGGAGATTAGCCAAAAACATTCAGTACTTC
>TRBV10-2|TRBD2|NA|TRBJ2-2
CASSLGLAGNNGELFF
TGCGCCAGCAGCCTGGGACTAGCGGGCAATAACGGGGAGCTGTTTTTT
>TRBV7-9|TRBD1|NA|TRBJ2-7
CASSSKQGGWYEQYF
TGTGCCAGCAGCTCCAAACAGGGGGGCTGGTACGAGCAGTACTTC
>TRBV30|TRBD1|NA|TRBJ1-2
CAWGNRGDYGYTF
TGTGCCTGGGGGAACAGGGGCGACTATGGCTACACCTTC